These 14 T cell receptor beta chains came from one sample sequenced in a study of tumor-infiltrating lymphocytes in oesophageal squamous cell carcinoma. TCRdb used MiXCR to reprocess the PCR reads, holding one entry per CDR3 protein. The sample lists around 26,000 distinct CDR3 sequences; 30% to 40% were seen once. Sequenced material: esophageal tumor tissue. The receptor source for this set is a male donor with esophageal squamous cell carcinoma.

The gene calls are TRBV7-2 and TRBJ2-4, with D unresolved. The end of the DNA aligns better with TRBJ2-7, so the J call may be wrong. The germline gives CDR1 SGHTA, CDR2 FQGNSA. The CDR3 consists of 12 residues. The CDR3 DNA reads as TGTGCCAGCAGCCTCCCCTCCTACGAGCAGTACTTC. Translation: CASSLPSYEQYF.

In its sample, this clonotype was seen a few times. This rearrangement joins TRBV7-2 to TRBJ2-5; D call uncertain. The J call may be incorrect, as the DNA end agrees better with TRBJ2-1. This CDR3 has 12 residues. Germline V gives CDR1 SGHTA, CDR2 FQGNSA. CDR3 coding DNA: TGTGCCAGCAGCTCCACGTTAGTTCGGCAGTTCTTC. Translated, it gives CASSSTLVRQFF.

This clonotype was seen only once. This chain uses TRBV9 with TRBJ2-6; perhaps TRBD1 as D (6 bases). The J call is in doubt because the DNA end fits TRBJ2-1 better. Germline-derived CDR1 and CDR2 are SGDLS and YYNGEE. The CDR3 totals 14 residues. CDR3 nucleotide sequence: TGTGCCAGCAGCGTAGGGAGACAGGTCGGTGAGCAGTTCTTC. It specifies CASSVGRQVGEQFF.

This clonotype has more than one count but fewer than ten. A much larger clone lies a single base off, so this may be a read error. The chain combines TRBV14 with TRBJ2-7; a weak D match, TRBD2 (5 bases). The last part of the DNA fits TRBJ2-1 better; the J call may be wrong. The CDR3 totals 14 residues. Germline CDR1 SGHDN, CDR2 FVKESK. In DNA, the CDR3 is TGTGCCAGCAGCCTACGAATGAGGAGAGGGGAGCAGTTCTTC. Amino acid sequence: CASSLRMRRGEQFF.

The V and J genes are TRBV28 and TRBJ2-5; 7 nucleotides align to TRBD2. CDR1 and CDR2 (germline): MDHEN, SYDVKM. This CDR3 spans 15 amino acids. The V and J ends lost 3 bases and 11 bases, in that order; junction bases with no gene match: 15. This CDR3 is CASSLGGSTYNEQYF. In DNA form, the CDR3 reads TGTGCCAGCAGTTTGGGGGGGAGTACTTACAATGAGCAGTACTTC.

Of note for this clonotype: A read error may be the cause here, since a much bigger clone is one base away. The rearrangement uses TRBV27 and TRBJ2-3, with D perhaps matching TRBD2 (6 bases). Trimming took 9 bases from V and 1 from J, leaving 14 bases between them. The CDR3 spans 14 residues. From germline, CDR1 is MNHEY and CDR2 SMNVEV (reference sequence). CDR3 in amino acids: CASLVLAGTDTQYF. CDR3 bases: TGTGCCAGTCTGGTACTAGCTGGCACAGATACGCAGTATTTT.

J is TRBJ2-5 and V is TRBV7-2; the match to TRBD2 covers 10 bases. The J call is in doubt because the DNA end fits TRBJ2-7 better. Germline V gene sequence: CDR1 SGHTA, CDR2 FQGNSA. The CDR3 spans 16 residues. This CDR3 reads CASSLQAGGGTYEQYF. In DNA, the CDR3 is TGTGCCAGCAGCTTACAAGCGGGAGGGGGAACCTACGAGCAGTACTTC.

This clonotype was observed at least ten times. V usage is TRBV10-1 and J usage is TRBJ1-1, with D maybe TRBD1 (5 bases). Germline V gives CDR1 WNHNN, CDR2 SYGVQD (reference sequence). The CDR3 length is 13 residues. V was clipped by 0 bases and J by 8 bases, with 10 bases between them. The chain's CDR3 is CASSESGVSEAFF. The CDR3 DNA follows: TGCGCCAGCAGTGAGTCGGGGGTATCCGAAGCTTTCTTT.

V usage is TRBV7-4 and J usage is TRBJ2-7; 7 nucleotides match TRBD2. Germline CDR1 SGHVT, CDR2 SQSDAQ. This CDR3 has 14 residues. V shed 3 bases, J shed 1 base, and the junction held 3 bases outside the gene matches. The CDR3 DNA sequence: TGTGCCAGCAGCTTGACTAGCCGATCCTACGAGCAGTACTTC. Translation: CASSLTSRSYEQYF.

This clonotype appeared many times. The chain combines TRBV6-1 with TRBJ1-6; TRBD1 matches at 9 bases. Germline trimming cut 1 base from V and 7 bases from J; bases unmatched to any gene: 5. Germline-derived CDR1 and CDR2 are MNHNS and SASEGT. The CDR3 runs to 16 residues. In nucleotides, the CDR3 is TGTGCCAGCAGTGAAGACCTCGGGACAGGGAATTCACCCCTCCACTTT. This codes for CASSEDLGTGNSPLHF.

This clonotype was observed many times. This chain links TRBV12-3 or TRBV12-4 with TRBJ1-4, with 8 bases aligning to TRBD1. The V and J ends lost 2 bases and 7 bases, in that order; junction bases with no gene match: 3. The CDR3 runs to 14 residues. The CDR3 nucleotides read TGTGCCAGCAGTTTAAACAGGGGGATTGAAAAACTGTTTTTT. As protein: CASSLNRGIEKLFF.

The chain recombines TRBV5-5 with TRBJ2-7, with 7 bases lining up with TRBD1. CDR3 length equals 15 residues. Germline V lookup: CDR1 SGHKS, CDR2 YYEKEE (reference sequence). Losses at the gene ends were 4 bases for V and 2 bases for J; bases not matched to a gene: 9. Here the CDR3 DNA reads TGTGCCAGCAGCCACCGGGCCCAGGGGGCCTACGAGCAGTACTTC. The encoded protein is CASSHRAQGAYEQYF.

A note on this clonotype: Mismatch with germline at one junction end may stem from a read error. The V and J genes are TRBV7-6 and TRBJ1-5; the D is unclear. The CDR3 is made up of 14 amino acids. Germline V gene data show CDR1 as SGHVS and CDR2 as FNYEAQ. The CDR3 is CASSPDRWDQPQHF. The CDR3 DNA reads TGTGCCAGCAGCCCTGATCGGTGGGATCAGCCACAGCATTTT.

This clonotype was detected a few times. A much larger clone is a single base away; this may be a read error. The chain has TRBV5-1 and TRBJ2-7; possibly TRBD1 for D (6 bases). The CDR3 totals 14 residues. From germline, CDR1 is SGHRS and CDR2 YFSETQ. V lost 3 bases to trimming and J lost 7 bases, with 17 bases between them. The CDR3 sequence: CASSSQFGQNEQYF. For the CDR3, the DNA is TGCGCCAGCAGCTCTCAGTTTGGACAGAATGAGCAGTACTTC.